This T cell receptor (beta chain) originates from a study of HIV-infected children after antiretroviral therapy interruption. Overall study context: Most participating children were previously exposed to EBV and CMV.

This clonotype occurred many times. The CDR3 loop spans 16 amino acids. Germline trimming cut 5 bases from V and 15 bases from J; bases unmatched to any gene: 15. The germline V gene encodes CDR1 SGHTA and CDR2 FQGNSA. Treatment reported: PENTA 11 planned treatment interruption arm or continuous ART arm. Naive CD4+ CD45RA+ CD45RO- T cells were FACS-sorted from thawed PBMCs. RNA-based 3' RACE libraries used unique molecular identifiers. Using its own MiXCR run on the 3' RACE reads, TCRdb lists one record per CDR3 protein. The data show 40,000 or so distinct CDR3 sequences, 6.5% seen once. The sequence was obtained from a pool of human donors with HIV. The sample here was CD45RA+ CD4+ T cells from PBMCs, pooled from several time points, taken from a donor given antiretroviral therapy, either interrupted or continuous. Subset: naive CD4+ CD45RA+ CD45RO- T cells. J is TRBJ2-1 and V is TRBV7-2; TRBD2 matches 14 bases. The CDR3 DNA reads as TGTGCCAGCAGCCCATATCTCGGGACTAGCGGGAGTTCGGGGTTCTTC. Its protein product is CASSPYLGTSGSSGFF.